This entry features one TCR beta chain sequence. V shed 5 bases and J shed 6 bases, with 11 bases lying between them. CDR3 length: 13 amino acids. These data originate in a study of blood T cell repertoires in COVID-19. Measured with immunoSEQ multiplex PCR; TCRdb has only the in-frame clones, and not every one. The sample carries about 170,000 clones, under 95% recorded once. The rearrangement links TRBV12-3 or TRBV12-4 to TRBJ1-5; D is undetermined. The sequenced sample was peripheral blood. The TCR comes from a man in his late teens or twenties with COVID-19, enrolled during active disease. CDR3 nucleotide sequence: TGTGCCAGCAGTGGAGAGGGCGCTCAGCCCCAGCATTTT. Translation: CASSGEGAQPQHF.